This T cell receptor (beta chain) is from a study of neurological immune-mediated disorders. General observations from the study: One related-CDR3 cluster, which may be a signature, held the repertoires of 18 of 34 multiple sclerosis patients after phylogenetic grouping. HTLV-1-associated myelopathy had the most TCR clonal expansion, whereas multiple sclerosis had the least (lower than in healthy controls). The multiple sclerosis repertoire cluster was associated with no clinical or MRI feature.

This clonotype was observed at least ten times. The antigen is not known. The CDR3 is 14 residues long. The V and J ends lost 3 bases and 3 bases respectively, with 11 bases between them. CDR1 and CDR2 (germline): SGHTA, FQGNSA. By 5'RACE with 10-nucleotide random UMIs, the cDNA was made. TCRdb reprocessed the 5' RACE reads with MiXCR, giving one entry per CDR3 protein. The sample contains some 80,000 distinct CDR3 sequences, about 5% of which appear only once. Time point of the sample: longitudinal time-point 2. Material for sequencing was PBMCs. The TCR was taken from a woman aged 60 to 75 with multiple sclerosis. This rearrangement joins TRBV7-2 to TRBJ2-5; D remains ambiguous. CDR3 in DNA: TGTGCCAGCAGCTTCCAGCTAGGGAAAGAGACCCAGTACTTC. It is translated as CASSFQLGKETQYF. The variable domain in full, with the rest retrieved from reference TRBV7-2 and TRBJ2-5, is GAGVSQSPSNKVTEKGKDVELRCDPISGHTALYWYRQSLGQGLEFLIYFQGNSAPDKSGLPSDRFSAERTGGSVSTLTIQRTQQEDSAVYLCASSFQLGKETQYFGPGTRLLVL.